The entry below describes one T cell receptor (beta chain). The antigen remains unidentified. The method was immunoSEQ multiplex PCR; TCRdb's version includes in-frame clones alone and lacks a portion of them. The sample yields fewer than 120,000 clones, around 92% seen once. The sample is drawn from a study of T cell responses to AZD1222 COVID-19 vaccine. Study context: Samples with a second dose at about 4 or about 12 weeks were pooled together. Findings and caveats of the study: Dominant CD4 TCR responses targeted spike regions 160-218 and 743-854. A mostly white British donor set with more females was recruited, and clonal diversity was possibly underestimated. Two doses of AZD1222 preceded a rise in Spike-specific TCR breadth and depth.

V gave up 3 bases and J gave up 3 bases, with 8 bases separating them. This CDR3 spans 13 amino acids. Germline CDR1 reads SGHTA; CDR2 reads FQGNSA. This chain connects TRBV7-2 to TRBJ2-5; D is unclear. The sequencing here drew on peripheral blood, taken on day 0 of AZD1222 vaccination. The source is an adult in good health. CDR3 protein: CASSLGRKETQYF. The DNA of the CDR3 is TGTGCCAGCAGCTTGGGCAGAAAAGAGACCCAGTACTTC.